This T cell receptor beta chain was recovered during a study of response to subunit inactivated influenza vaccine. Study findings and constraints: Each seasonal influenza vaccination recruits few new T cells, the authors suggested.

Losses at the gene ends were 8 bases for V and 6 bases for J; bases not matched to a gene: 6. Germline CDR1 and CDR2: ENHRY and SYGVKD. The CDR3 consists of 13 residues. Each CDR3 protein is one row after TCRdb ran MiXCR on the RT-PCR reads. The data contain about 620,000 distinct CDR3 sequences, 10% to 15% of them singletons. This clonotype was seen more than once but under ten times. Its antigen is as yet unknown. Sequences were derived from PBMCs from blood, sampled on the day of vaccination. The chain joins TRBV10-3 to TRBJ2-1; 8 bases agree with TRBD2. This receptor was obtained from a man aged 45-65 years who received an inactivated influenza vaccine. The CDR3 DNA sequence: TGTGCCATCGGGGGACTAGGGGGCAATGAGCAGTTCTTC. This codes for CAIGGLGGNEQFF.